Presented here are 10 T cell receptor beta chains from one specimen sequenced in a study of graft-versus-host responses after intestinal transplantation. These receptors have no known antigen. Assay used: immunoSEQ multiplex PCR; TCRdb lists only in-frame clones, some missing. The data show about 94,000 clones, with roughly nine tenths seen just once and approximately 0.54% held by the top ten. The starting material was unstimulated CD8+ T cells sorted from spleen or lymph node cells, obtained before intestinal transplant. The receptor source for this set is a human donor who received an intestinal transplant.

The J gene is TRBJ2-5, the V gene TRBV19; 10 bases match TRBD2. The length of the CDR3 is 15 residues. V lost 2 bases and J lost 1; bases outside the gene matches: 1. Germline CDR1 LNHDA, CDR2 SQIVND (reference sequence). The CDR3 sequence: CASSIRTSGQETQYF. CDR3 nucleotide sequence: TGTGCCAGTAGTATAAGGACTAGCGGCCAAGAGACCCAGTACTTC.

V usage is TRBV30 and J usage is TRBJ1-1; D might be TRBD1 (6 bases). The CDR3 runs to 13 residues. The V end lost 4 bases, the J end lost 0 bases, and 9 bases lay between the germline ends. Per germline, CDR1 GTSNPN and CDR2 SVGIG (reference sequence). The CDR3 DNA reads as TGTGCCTGGACCGGGACACTGAACACTGAAGCTTTCTTT. It is translated as CAWTGTLNTEAFF. Supplemented by reference TRBV30 and TRBJ1-1, the full variable domain reads SQTIHQWPATLVQPVGSPLSLECTVEGTSNPNLYWYRQAAGRGLQLLFYSVGIGQISSEVPQNLSASRPQDRQFILSSKKLLLSDSGFYLCAWTGTLNTEAFFGQGTRLTVV.

This clone was detected once. The chain is built from TRBV11-2 and TRBJ2-7; 9 bases are a match to TRBD1. J was trimmed by 0 bases and V by 4 bases; bases with no gene match: 4. Germline V gene sequence: CDR1 SGHAT, CDR2 FQNNGV. This CDR3 contains 15 residues. CDR3 sequence reads: CASSYGTGSSYEQYF. For the CDR3, the DNA is TGTGCCAGCAGCTATGGGACAGGGAGCTCCTACGAGCAGTACTTC.

The chain combines TRBV7-6 with TRBJ2-7; D possibly corresponds to TRBD1 (9 bases). Germline V gene lookup returns CDR1 SGHVS and CDR2 FNYEAQ. The CDR3 totals 18 residues. V was cut by 4 bases and J by 4 bases, with 26 bases left in between. The chain's CDR3 is CASSSESRGGTGIYEQYF. Here the CDR3 DNA reads TGTGCCAGCAGCTCAGAATCCCGGGGGGGGACAGGGATTTACGAGCAGTACTTC.

The chain links TRBV19 to TRBJ1-5; 9 positions match TRBD1. With V trimmed by 1 base and J by 5 bases, 6 bases remained unmatched. The CDR3 contains 16 residues. The germline V gene has CDR1 LNHDA and CDR2 SQIVND (reference sequence). The CDR3 DNA follows: TGTGCCAGTAGTATAGCTTATGGACAGGGGTATCAGCCCCAGCATTTT. The encoded protein is CASSIAYGQGYQPQHF.

The V gene is TRBV27, the J gene TRBJ2-6; a possible D gene is TRBD2 (6 bases). CDR1 is MNHEY and CDR2 is SMNVEV in the germline V gene (reference sequence). The CDR3 is 15 amino acids. Trimming stripped 2 bases from V and 1 base from J, with 6 bases between. The CDR3 DNA is TGTGCCAGCAGTTTAGGGACTTCTGGGGCCAACGTCCTGACTTTC. This encodes CASSLGTSGANVLTF. The variable domain in full, completed from reference TRBV27 and TRBJ2-6, reads EAQVTQNPRYLITVTGKKLTVTCSQNMNHEYMSWYRQDPGLGLRQIYYSMNVEVTDKGDVPEGYKVSRKEKRNFPLILESPSPNQTSLYFCASSLGTSGANVLTFGAGSRLTVL.

This chain connects TRBV7-3 to TRBJ1-1; weak D call: TRBD1 (5 bases). Looked up from germline, CDR1 is SGHTA and CDR2 is FQGTGA. This CDR3 contains 13 residues. The V gene lost 0 bases and the J gene lost 8 bases, with 10 bases spanning the gap. CDR3 sequence (DNA): TGTGCCAGCAGCTTAACCGCGGGGGGGGAAGCTTTCTTT. This codes for CASSLTAGGEAFF.

The rearrangement uses TRBV5-1 and TRBJ2-3; D possibly corresponds to TRBD1 (6 bases). The CDR3 runs 15 residues. CDR1 and CDR2 from the germline V gene are SGHRS and YFSETQ. Deletions cut 3 bases from V and 3 bases from J, with 14 bases between. In DNA, the CDR3 is TGCGCCAGCAGCTCTTACTCCCAGGGGACAGATACGCAGTATTTT. It is translated as CASSSYSQGTDTQYF.

The chain is built from TRBV19 and TRBJ1-4, with 8 bases fitting TRBD1. The V gene end was trimmed by 3 bases and the J gene end by 0 bases; junction bases not matched to a gene: 6. The CDR3 runs 17 residues. CDR1 and CDR2 from the germline V gene are LNHDA and SQIVND (reference sequence). CDR3 amino acids: CASSIYTQGATNEKLFF. In nucleotides, the CDR3 is TGTGCCAGTAGTATTTATACACAGGGGGCAACTAATGAAAAACTGTTTTTT.

The chain links TRBV12-2 to TRBJ1-5; TRBD1, the table's D call, lacks a check against the DNA. TRBV12-2 is an annotated pseudogene. The CDR3 totals 16 residues. CDR3 protein: CASRLGRGEGNQPQHF. CDR3 in DNA: TGTGCAAGTCGCTTAGGCAGGGGAGAGGGCAATCAGCCCCAGCATTTT.